A single sample gave rise to the 10 T cell receptor beta chains below, sequenced in a study of blood T cell repertoires in COVID-19. Method: immunoSEQ multiplex PCR; TCRdb's copy keeps in-frame clones and lacks some. The sample has hundreds of thousands of clones; approximately 86% are singletons. Sequenced input: peripheral blood. Every receptor here comes from a woman aged 50 to 65 with active or convalescent COVID-19.

V and J are TRBV24-1 and TRBJ2-5, with TRBD1 as a possible D gene (5 bases). The germline V gene has CDR1 KGHDR and CDR2 SFDVKD. There are 15 residues in the CDR3. Trimming stripped 3 bases from V and 4 bases from J, with 14 bases between. Written as DNA, the CDR3 is TGTGCCACCAGTGATCCCCAGGGATCGGGAGAGACCCAGTACTTC. Amino acids: CATSDPQGSGETQYF.

This rearrangement joins TRBV28 to TRBJ2-5; 10 bases are shared with TRBD2. The CDR3 contains 16 residues. After removal of 2 bases from V and 2 bases from J, the junction contained 5 bases not matched to a gene. Germline V gene lookup returns CDR1 MDHEN and CDR2 SYDVKM. The CDR3 DNA sequence: TGTGCCAGCAGTTTAACGTTAGCGGGAGGTCAAGAGACCCAGTACTTC. It yields the protein CASSLTLAGGQETQYF. Based on the CDR3 plus reference TRBV28 and TRBJ2-5, the full variable domain is DVKVTQSSRYLVKRTGEKVFLECVQDMDHENMFWYRQDPGLGLRLIYFSYDVKMKEKGDIPEGYSVSREKKERFSLILESASTNQTSMYLCASSLTLAGGQETQYFGPGTRLLVL.

This sequence joins TRBV18 and TRBJ2-7, with D perhaps matching TRBD1 (6 bases). The CDR3 length is 16 residues. The germline gives CDR1 KGHSH, CDR2 LQKENI. Trimming removed 3 bases from V and 0 bases from J, with 15 bases in between. CDR3 DNA sequence: TGTGCCAGCTCACCCACGGGGACACCCTTCTCCTACGAGCAGTACTTC. Translation gives CASSPTGTPFSYEQYF.

V is TRBV7-2 and J is TRBJ2-2, with D perhaps matching TRBD2 (7 bases). CDR3 length: 15 amino acids. Germline CDR1 is SGHTA and CDR2 is FQGNSA. V dropped 4 bases and J dropped 6 bases, with 15 bases sitting between them. The CDR3 is CASSSVGGAAGELFF. As DNA, the CDR3 is TGTGCCAGCAGCTCCGTTGGGGGGGCCGCCGGGGAGCTGTTTTTT.

The chain joins TRBV27 to TRBJ2-7, with TRBD2 as a possible D gene (5 bases). The CDR3 has 14 residues. V was trimmed by 4 bases and J by 5 bases, leaving 15 bases between them. Germline V gene data show CDR1 as MNHEY and CDR2 as SMNVEV (reference sequence). The CDR3 DNA sequence: TGTGCCAGCAGTTCAGTTAATGGAGGAGACGAGCAGTACTTC. As protein: CASSSVNGGDEQYF.

This clone was detected only once. CDR3 nucleotide sequence: TGTGCCAGCAGCAACCTAGGGAACACTGAAGCTTTCTTT. Translated: CASSNLGNTEAFF. The chain joins TRBV6-5 to TRBJ1-1; D gene ambiguous. Germline V lookup: CDR1 MNHEY, CDR2 SVGAGI. V dropped 6 bases and J dropped 1 base, with 9 bases sitting between them. The CDR3 contains 13 residues.

The V call is TRBV19, the J call TRBJ1-5; D unclear. The ends were cut back, 5 bases at V and 0 bases at J, with 11 bases in the middle. The CDR3 loop spans 15 amino acids. Germline V gene data show CDR1 as LNHDA and CDR2 as SQIVND (reference sequence). The CDR3 nucleotides are TGTGCCAGTAGTTGGAGCAGATATAGCAATCAGCCCCAGCATTTT. Protein: CASSWSRYSNQPQHF.

V gene TRBV5-6 combines with J gene TRBJ1-1; TRBD1 aligns across 9 bases. V lost 3 bases to trimming and J lost 14 bases; unmatched junction nucleotides: 17. This CDR3 contains 15 residues. Germline CDR1 reads SGHDT; CDR2 reads YYEEEE. The CDR3 nucleotides read TGTGCCAGCAGCTCTTGGACAGGGGCGACCAACCTGGCCTTCTTT. Its translation is CASSSWTGATNLAFF.

The CDR3 protein is CASSSAGPYNEQFF. CDR3 in DNA: TGTGCCAGCAGCTCAGCGGGTCCCTACAATGAGCAGTTCTTC. V is TRBV16 and J is TRBJ2-1, with D perhaps matching TRBD2 (6 bases). The CDR3 spans 14 residues. Germline CDR1 KGHSY, CDR2 FQNENV. Trimming shortened V by 5 bases and J by 2 bases, and 10 bases separated the two germline ends.

This chain joins TRBV24-1 and TRBJ2-7; D perhaps matches TRBD2 (5 bases). The CDR3 length is 14 residues. Looked up from germline, CDR1 is KGHDR and CDR2 is SFDVKD. Trimming took off 2 bases at V and 5 bases at J, with 12 bases between the two ends. For the CDR3, the DNA is TGTGCCACCAGTGATTCTAGAGGGTCTCACGAGCAGTACTTC. This gives the protein CATSDSRGSHEQYF.